The 27 T cell receptor beta chains below were found in one sample sequenced in a study of blood T cell repertoires in COVID-19. Sequencing used immunoSEQ multiplex PCR; TCRdb keeps in-frame clones, though not all of them. The table shows approximately 70,000 clones, with approximately 88% occurring only once. Sequencing was done on a sample of peripheral blood. These receptors were obtained from a man at least 80 years old with active or convalescent COVID-19.

The chain links TRBV19 to TRBJ2-3, with D possibly matching TRBD2 (5 bases). V dropped 2 bases and J dropped 3 bases, with 6 bases sitting between them. CDR3 length: 13 amino acids. The germline V gene encodes CDR1 LNHDA and CDR2 SQIVND (reference sequence). The CDR3 DNA sequence: TGTGCCAGTAGTATAACGGGGACAGATACGCAGTATTTT. As protein: CASSITGTDTQYF. Full variable domain (rest looked up from reference TRBV19 and TRBJ2-3): DGGITQSPKYLFRKEGQNVTLSCEQNLNHDAMYWYRQDPGQGLRLIYYSQIVNDFQKGDIAEGYSVSREKKESFPLTVTSAQKNPTAFYLCASSITGTDTQYFGPGTRLTVL.

The CDR3 is CASSSWTPTEAFF. DNA of the CDR3: TGTGCCAGCAGCTCCTGGACACCCACTGAAGCTTTCTTT. The genes are TRBV7-9 and TRBJ1-1, with D possibly TRBD1 on 5 matching bases. Trimming took 4 bases from V and 4 from J, leaving 10 bases between them. Germline-derived CDR1 and CDR2 are SEHNR and FQNEAQ (reference sequence). CDR3 length: 13 amino acids. The full variable domain, completed using reference TRBV7-9 and TRBJ1-1, is DTGVSQNPRHKITKRGQNVTFRCDPISEHNRLYWYRQTLGQGPEFLTYFQNEAQLEKSRLLSDRFSAERPKGSFSTLEIQRTEQGDSAMYLCASSSWTPTEAFFGQGTRLTVV.

CDR3 in amino acids: CASSTDPGNEQFF. The CDR3 nucleotides are TGTGCCAGCAGTACCGACCCGGGCAATGAGCAGTTCTTC. The V and J genes are TRBV6-4 and TRBJ2-1, with D uncertain. This CDR3 is built from 13 residues. Germline values: CDR1 MRHNA, CDR2 SNTAGT. Trimming left V 5 bases short and J 6 bases short, with 11 bases between.

The chain has TRBV2 and TRBJ2-7; 11 bases align to TRBD1. V gave up 6 bases and J gave up 2 bases; unmatched junction bases: 6. Germline loops: CDR1 SNHLY, CDR2 FYNNEI. The CDR3 is 15 residues long. CDR3: CASRERTGGTYEQYF. DNA of the CDR3: TGTGCCAGCAGGGAACGGACAGGGGGCACCTACGAGCAGTACTTC.

This clone has only one observation. V gene TRBV4-2 combines with J gene TRBJ2-7, with TRBD2 matching over 7 bases. The V and J ends lost 0 bases and 2 bases, in that order; junction bases with no gene match: 4. The CDR3 consists of 15 residues. CDR1 is LGHNA, CDR2 YNFKEQ, per germline. CDR3 sequence: CASSQDSAGTYEQYF. DNA of the CDR3: TGTGCCAGCAGCCAAGATTCAGCGGGGACCTACGAGCAGTACTTC.

The genes are TRBV18 and TRBJ2-7; 11 nucleotides align to TRBD2. The CDR3 has 18 residues. The J segment lost 2 bases and the V segment lost 0 bases, leaving 9 bases of the junction unmatched. CDR1 is KGHSH and CDR2 is LQKENI in the germline V gene. Here the CDR3 DNA reads TGTGCCAGCTCACCACCATCTAGCGGGAGGACCACAACCTACGAGCAGTACTTC. Translated: CASSPPSSGRTTTYEQYF. The full variable domain, its missing parts supplied by reference TRBV18 and TRBJ2-7, is NAGVMQNPRHLVRRRGQEARLRCSPMKGHSHVYWYRQLPEEGLKFMVYLQKENIIDESGMPKERFSAEFPKEGPSILRIQQVVRGDSAAYFCASSPPSSGRTTTYEQYFGPGTRLTVT.

The chain employs TRBV9 and TRBJ1-6; 7 bases are shared with TRBD1. Trimming took 3 bases from V and 7 from J; bases not matched to a gene: 7. This CDR3 comprises 15 residues. Germline lookup yields CDR1 SGDLS and CDR2 YYNGEE. The CDR3 nucleotides read TGTGCCAGCAGCGCCACCCCAGGGGGGAATTCACCCCTCCACTTT. Its translation is CASSATPGGNSPLHF. The full variable domain, rest sourced from reference TRBV9 and TRBJ1-6, is DSGVTQTPKHLITATGQRVTLRCSPRSGDLSVYWYQQSLDQGLQFLIQYYNGEERAKGNILERFSAQQFPDLHSELNLSSLELGDSALYFCASSATPGGNSPLHFGNGTRLTVT.

This clone was detected only once. The chain has TRBV7-2 and TRBJ2-1; no reliable D call. Germline-derived CDR1 and CDR2 are SGHTA and FQGNSA. The CDR3 runs to 13 residues. Trimming removed 4 bases from V and 5 bases from J, with 9 bases in between. The CDR3 here is CASSSRGNNEQFF. The CDR3, as DNA: TGTGCCAGCAGCTCCCGAGGAAACAATGAGCAGTTCTTC. The whole variable domain, filled in from reference TRBV7-2 and TRBJ2-1, reads GAGVSQSPSNKVTEKGKDVELRCDPISGHTALYWYRQSLGQGLEFLIYFQGNSAPDKSGLPSDRFSAERTGGSVSTLTIQRTQQEDSAVYLCASSSRGNNEQFFGPGTRLTVL.

The J gene is TRBJ1-1, the V gene TRBV3-1 (or the pseudogene TRBV3-2); perhaps TRBD1 as D (6 bases). Germline V gene lookup returns CDR1 LGHDT and CDR2 YNNKEL (reference sequence). The CDR3 consists of 16 residues. The V end lost 3 bases, the J end lost 1 base, and 15 bases lay between the germline ends. CDR3 protein: CASSHRGGVPNTEAFF. The CDR3 nucleotides are TGTGCCAGCAGCCATAGGGGGGGAGTCCCGAACACTGAAGCTTTCTTT.

The CDR3, as DNA: TGTGCCAGCAGTGTGGGACTAGCGGGAGGGCCGGTGCAGTACTTC. Translation gives CASSVGLAGGPVQYF. The chain links TRBV2 to TRBJ2-7; TRBD2 matches 16 bases. Trimming took 4 bases from V and 9 from J; bases not matched to a gene: 6. CDR1 and CDR2 from the germline V gene are SNHLY and FYNNEI. The CDR3 spans 15 residues.

This CDR3 reads CASSKGDRGIYGYTF. CDR3 nucleotide sequence: TGTGCCAGCAGCAAGGGGGACAGGGGGATATATGGCTACACCTTC. This rearrangement joins TRBV21-1 to TRBJ1-2; the table gives TRBD1 as D, unverified against the DNA. TRBV21-1 is annotated as a pseudogene. The CDR3 totals 15 residues.

The chain employs TRBV15 and TRBJ2-5; possible D gene TRBD1, 5 bases. V was pared by 1 base and J by 7 bases, with 19 bases between. The CDR3 contains 16 residues. In germline, CDR1 is LNHNV, CDR2 YYDKDF (reference sequence). CDR3 residues: CATSRGQGSSSRTQYF. The CDR3 coding sequence is TGTGCCACCAGCAGAGGCCAGGGCAGCTCCTCACGGACCCAGTACTTC.

This clone was found once. The V gene is TRBV5-6, the J gene TRBJ2-1; TRBD2 matches 13 bases. This CDR3 comprises 18 residues. CDR1 SGHDT and CDR2 YYEEEE come from the germline V gene. V gave up 3 bases and J gave up 1 base; unmatched junction bases: 7. The CDR3 region has the DNA TGTGCCAGCAGCTCCCGACTAGCGGGAGGTAGGTCCTACAATGAGCAGTTCTTC. Amino acids: CASSSRLAGGRSYNEQFF. The full variable domain, rest sourced from reference TRBV5-6 and TRBJ2-1, is DAGVTQSPTHLIKTRGQQVTLRCSPKSGHDTVSWYQQALGQGPQFIFQYYEEEERQRGNFPDRFSGHQFPNYSSELNVNALLLGDSALYLCASSSRLAGGRSYNEQFFGPGTRLTVL.

This chain's CDR3 is CASTAHSSYNEQFF. Here the CDR3 DNA reads TGTGCCAGCACGGCTCACAGCTCCTACAATGAGCAGTTCTTC. This chain connects TRBV6-5 to TRBJ2-1; D gene uncertain. CDR1 is MNHEY, CDR2 SVGAGI, per germline. V was shortened by 7 bases and J by 0 bases, with 10 bases between the two germline ends. CDR3 size: 14 residues.

V gene TRBV7-2 combines with J gene TRBJ2-4, with 10 nucleotides matching TRBD1. Germline-derived CDR1 and CDR2 are SGHTA and FQGNSA. V dropped 8 bases and J dropped 6; count of bases not matched to a gene: 7. The CDR3 is 14 amino acids. CDR3 sequence: CASSKTGGVNIQYF. CDR3 coding DNA: TGTGCCAGCTCTAAGACAGGGGGCGTAAACATTCAGTACTTC.

This clone is termed medium-sized. The chain is built from TRBV4-2 and TRBJ2-1; D is undetermined. V lost 0 bases to trimming and J lost 6 bases, with 12 bases between them. Germline assignment: CDR1 LGHNA and CDR2 YNFKEQ. This CDR3 has 15 residues. CDR3 sequence reads: CASSQDRLEGNEQFF. In DNA, the CDR3 is TGTGCCAGCAGCCAAGATAGGCTAGAAGGCAATGAGCAGTTCTTC.

The chain recombines TRBV6-6 with TRBJ2-7; 9 positions agree with TRBD2. Germline V gene sequence: CDR1 MNHNY, CDR2 SVGAGI (reference sequence). The CDR3 length is 16 residues. The junction had 14 bases not matched to a gene; V was cut back by 6 bases and J by 5 bases. This CDR3 reads CASSHATGTSFNEQYF. In nucleotides, the CDR3 is TGTGCCAGCAGCCACGCAACCGGGACTAGCTTCAACGAGCAGTACTTC.

This clone has just a few counts. The chain links TRBV6-5 to TRBJ2-1, with 12 nucleotides matching TRBD2. The CDR3 covers 15 residues. The germline V gene encodes CDR1 MNHEY and CDR2 SVGAGI. V lost 6 bases and J lost 4; bases outside the gene matches: 4. The CDR3 coding sequence is TGTGCCAGCAGGAGACTAGCGGGGGTTTACAATGAGCAGTTCTTC. This encodes CASRRLAGVYNEQFF.

The chain combines TRBV6-1 with TRBJ2-2; possible D gene TRBD1, 6 bases. V lost 3 bases to trimming and J lost 0 bases, with 17 bases between them. The germline V gene has CDR1 MNHNS and CDR2 SASEGT. This CDR3 region has 18 residues. As DNA, the CDR3 is TGTGCCAGCAGTGATGGGGGCAGATATTCCTCGAACACCGGGGAGCTGTTTTTT. As protein: CASSDGGRYSSNTGELFF.

J is TRBJ2-7 and V is TRBV7-2, with 8 positions matching TRBD2. The germline V gene has CDR1 SGHTA and CDR2 FQGNSA. CDR3 length: 16 residues. Trimming cost V 3 bases and J 0 bases; bases outside gene matches: 7. The CDR3 loop reads CASSLETSVVSYEQYF. CDR3 DNA: TGTGCCAGCAGCTTGGAGACTAGCGTGGTCTCCTACGAGCAGTACTTC.

The chain is built from TRBV5-4 and TRBJ2-5; 9 bases are a match to TRBD1. V lost 2 bases to trimming and J lost 5 bases; unmatched junction nucleotides: 10. Per the germline V gene, CDR1 is SGHNT and CDR2 is YYREEE (reference sequence). The CDR3 consists of 16 residues. The CDR3 coding sequence is TGTGCCAGCAGCTTTAAACAGGGGGCTAGGGCGGAGACCCAGTACTTC. It encodes CASSFKQGARAETQYF.

J is TRBJ2-1 and V is TRBV2; TRBD1 agrees at 9 bases. V was pared by 5 bases and J by 2 bases, with 4 bases of the junction left unmatched. The CDR3 runs 15 residues. Per the germline V gene, CDR1 is SNHLY and CDR2 is FYNNEI. The CDR3 spells CASSTQGATYNEQFF. Written as DNA, the CDR3 is TGTGCCAGCAGTACACAGGGGGCAACCTACAATGAGCAGTTCTTC. The whole variable domain, filled in from reference TRBV2 and TRBJ2-1, reads EPEVTQTPSHQVTQMGQEVILRCVPISNHLYFYWYRQILGQKVEFLVSFYNNEISEKSEIFDDQFSVERPDGSNFTLKIRSTKLEDSAMYFCASSTQGATYNEQFFGPGTRLTVL.

This clone was seen a few times. The rearrangement joins TRBV29-1 to TRBJ1-1, with 7 bases lining up with TRBD1. The CDR3 extends over 13 amino acids. The J segment lost 0 bases and the V segment lost 2 bases, leaving 0 bases of the junction unmatched. Germline V lookup: CDR1 SQVTM, CDR2 ANQGSEA. The chain's CDR3 is CSVEQGVNTEAFF. DNA for the CDR3: TGCAGCGTTGAACAGGGGGTGAACACTGAAGCTTTCTTT.

V usage is TRBV7-8 and J usage is TRBJ2-1; a weak D match, TRBD2 (7 bases). Trimming removed 5 bases from V and 10 bases from J, with 15 bases in between. Germline-derived CDR1 and CDR2 are SGHVS and FQNEAQ. There are 13 residues in the CDR3. The DNA for the CDR3 is TGTGCCAGCAGCCCCGGGGGGCTTACGGAGCAGTTCTTC. Protein: CASSPGGLTEQFF.

This chain joins TRBV21-1 and TRBJ1-1; TRBD1 is taken as the D call from the table, unchecked against the DNA. TRBV21-1 is an annotated pseudogene. The CDR3 covers 15 residues. Written as DNA, the CDR3 is TGTGCCAGCAGGGTTGAGGGACAAACGAACACTGAAGCTTTCTTT. Protein: CASRVEGQTNTEAFF.

This rearrangement joins TRBV5-1 to TRBJ2-1, with D perhaps TRBD2 (7 bases). This CDR3 spans 14 amino acids. Trimming shortened V by 0 bases and J by 9 bases, and 13 bases separated the two germline ends. CDR1 SGHRS and CDR2 YFSETQ come from the germline V gene. CDR3 sequence: CASSLDPGGGEQFF. The DNA of the CDR3 is TGCGCCAGCAGCTTGGATCCGGGGGGCGGTGAGCAGTTCTTC. The complete variable domain, with remaining parts taken from reference TRBV5-1 and TRBJ2-1, reads KAGVTQTPRYLIKTRGQQVTLSCSPISGHRSVSWYQQTPGQGLQFLFEYFSETQRNKGNFPGRFSGRQFSNSRSEMNVSTLELGDSALYLCASSLDPGGGEQFFGPGTRLTVL.

This rearrangement joins TRBV30 to TRBJ1-4, with D uncertain. Trimming removed 0 bases at V and 8 bases at J, with 16 bases between. CDR1 is GTSNPN and CDR2 is SVGIG in the germline V gene (reference sequence). The length of the CDR3 is 15 residues. CDR3 in amino acids: CAWSVKSGLGEKLFF. CDR3 DNA: TGTGCCTGGAGTGTAAAATCCGGACTCGGGGAAAAACTGTTTTTT.